This passage covers 9 T cell receptor beta chains from one sample sequenced in a study of shared clonotypes between healthy human individuals. TCRdb's table, derived via immunoSEQ multiplex PCR, lists solely in-frame clones and lacks some. The sample has a few million clones, almost 96% seen once. Sequenced sample: naive CD4+ T cells sorted from blood. Sample subset: CD45RA+ positively selected. These receptors were obtained from a man in his late teens or twenties in good health.

The chain uses TRBV5-1 and TRBJ2-1; 8 bases map to TRBD2. The length of the CDR3 is 18 residues. V shed 4 bases, J shed 5 bases, and the junction held 17 bases outside the gene matches. Germline loops: CDR1 SGHRS, CDR2 YFSETQ. CDR3 residues: CASSLGSGRLAGNNEQFF. The CDR3 DNA reads as TGCGCCAGCAGCCTAGGGTCGGGAAGGCTAGCGGGTAACAATGAGCAGTTCTTC.

This clone was seen just once. The V call is TRBV7-2, the J call TRBJ2-3; tentatively, D is TRBD1 (8 bases). Germline V gives CDR1 SGHTA, CDR2 FQGNSA. The CDR3 is 16 amino acids. Trimming stripped 1 base from V and 2 bases from J, with 13 bases between. CDR3 loop: CASSLGTGGDTDTQYF. The CDR3 DNA reads TGTGCCAGCAGCTTAGGTACAGGGGGGGACACAGATACGCAGTATTTT.

The chain carries TRBV5-1 and TRBJ2-3; maybe TRBD2 (7 bases). The CDR3 has 17 amino acids. The germline V gene has CDR1 SGHRS and CDR2 YFSETQ. V lost 0 bases and J lost 2, with 16 bases in between. CDR3 sequence (DNA): TGCGCCAGCAGCTTGGCCTTAGGGGGAGGGCCCACAGATACGCAGTATTTT. Translation: CASSLALGGGPTDTQYF.

The genes are TRBV19 and TRBJ2-7, with TRBD1 identical over 12 bases. The CDR3 has 19 amino acids. Losses at the gene ends were 4 bases for V and 0 bases for J; bases not matched to a gene: 13. Germline assignment: CDR1 LNHDA and CDR2 SQIVND (reference sequence). The CDR3 here is CASSSSGTGGRTLSYEQYF. CDR3 nucleotides: TGTGCCAGTAGTAGCTCCGGGACAGGGGGCCGAACTCTCTCCTACGAGCAGTACTTC.

V is TRBV5-6 and J is TRBJ2-3; 7 bases are a match to TRBD1. V was pared by 6 bases and J by 2 bases, with 9 bases of the junction left unmatched. The germline V gene has CDR1 SGHDT and CDR2 YYEEEE. This CDR3 is 15 amino acids long. The CDR3 nucleotides are TGTGCCAGCACCGCGATGGGACAGTACACAGATACGCAGTATTTT. The encoded protein is CASTAMGQYTDTQYF. The full variable domain, in which reference TRBV5-6 and TRBJ2-3 provide the parts outside the CDR3, is DAGVTQSPTHLIKTRGQQVTLRCSPKSGHDTVSWYQQALGQGPQFIFQYYEEEERQRGNFPDRFSGHQFPNYSSELNVNALLLGDSALYLCASTAMGQYTDTQYFGPGTRLTVL.

The V and J genes are TRBV7-6 and TRBJ2-1; 11 nucleotides match TRBD2. CDR1 is SGHVS and CDR2 is FNYEAQ in the germline V gene. The junction had 2 bases not matched to a gene; V was cut back by 3 bases and J by 4 bases. This CDR3 comprises 15 residues. The DNA for the CDR3 is TGTGCCAGCAGCTTTAGCGGGGGGGCTTACAATGAGCAGTTCTTC. Residues: CASSFSGGAYNEQFF.

This clone appeared once. In nucleotides, the CDR3 is TGTGCCATCAGTGATTTGCCCGGAAACCGAAGTAACACTGAAGCTTTCTTT. It translates to CAISDLPGNRSNTEAFF. The chain joins TRBV10-3 to TRBJ1-1; D ambiguous. The CDR3 has 17 residues. V lost 3 bases and J 2 bases, leaving 19 bases between the germline ends. Germline lookup yields CDR1 ENHRY and CDR2 SYGVKD.

The rearrangement uses TRBV5-1 and TRBJ2-7, with TRBD1 identical over 7 bases. From germline, CDR1 is SGHRS and CDR2 YFSETQ. The CDR3 spans 15 residues. The ends lost 4 bases at V and 2 bases at J; junction bases unmatched: 9. CDR3 protein: CASSAGTADTYEQYF. CDR3 DNA: TGCGCCAGCAGCGCCGGGACAGCTGACACCTACGAGCAGTACTTC. The full variable domain, rest sourced from reference TRBV5-1 and TRBJ2-7, is KAGVTQTPRYLIKTRGQQVTLSCSPISGHRSVSWYQQTPGQGLQFLFEYFSETQRNKGNFPGRFSGRQFSNSRSEMNVSTLELGDSALYLCASSAGTADTYEQYFGPGTRLTVT.

V usage is TRBV5-1 and J usage is TRBJ2-4; TRBD1 might be the D (6 bases). Germline V gives CDR1 SGHRS, CDR2 YFSETQ. V was pared by 8 bases and J by 0 bases, with 15 bases between. The CDR3 length is 15 residues. The CDR3 nucleotides are TGCGCCAGGACAGGACAGTACCTAGCCAAAAACATTCAGTACTTC. Translated, it gives CARTGQYLAKNIQYF. Drawing the rest from reference TRBV5-1 and TRBJ2-4, the complete variable domain is KAGVTQTPRYLIKTRGQQVTLSCSPISGHRSVSWYQQTPGQGLQFLFEYFSETQRNKGNFPGRFSGRQFSNSRSEMNVSTLELGDSALYLCARTGQYLAKNIQYFGAGTRLSVL.